The text below deals with one TCR beta chain. The data originate from a study of blood T cells in healthy people across ages. Staff drew 9 to 10 milliliters of peripheral blood from each donor. Combining a sample-barcoded 5' primer with a J-beta primer mix, a second PCR ran for 7 to 11 cycles. Each cDNA molecule received a tag from a template-switch adaptor that had 12 random nucleotides. All samples gave at least 2.5 million CDR3-containing paired-end reads. In TCRdb, the 5' RACE reads were re-called with MiXCR into one record per CDR3 protein. Of roughly 560,000 distinct CDR3 sequences listed, around 24% are singletons. Germline lookup yields CDR1 SGDLS and CDR2 YYNGEE. Trimming left V 3 bases short and J 5 bases short, with 11 bases between. The length of the CDR3 is 13 residues. These records were also assigned to another study, of T cells of mothers and their children. That work states: Every mother produced more than 8.5 million TCR beta CDR3 reads, whereas every child provided several million.

Input material: blood. J is TRBJ2-5 and V is TRBV9; perhaps TRBD1 as D (6 bases). This sequence originates from a boy aged 10-17 years in good health. The CDR3 region has the DNA TGTGCCAGCAGCGCGCATACAGGGGAGACCCAGTACTTC. Amino acid sequence: CASSAHTGETQYF. Drawing the rest from reference TRBV9 and TRBJ2-5, the complete variable domain is DSGVTQTPKHLITATGQRVTLRCSPRSGDLSVYWYQQSLDQGLQFLIQYYNGEERAKGNILERFSAQQFPDLHSELNLSSLELGDSALYFCASSAHTGETQYFGPGTRLLVL.